A selection of T cell receptor beta chains follows, all from one sample in a study of blood T cell repertoires in COVID-19. The repertoire was sequenced with immunoSEQ multiplex PCR; TCRdb's copy has only in-frame clones and lacks some. The sample has 300,000 or so clones, more than 75% seen once. The sample consisted of PBMCs or T cells enriched from blood (not recorded which). All receptors derive from a woman in her twenties or thirties who had recovered from COVID-19. Both conserved end residues are part of each CDR3. D genes are given only for firm matches. Size is stated for part of the rows, as once, few or many counts, or as a class when the clone is expanded.

-	TRBD1	TRBJ1-2	TRBV29-1	TGCAGCGTGGACAGGGGGCTTCGGGATGGCTACACCTTC	CSVDRGLRDGYTF
-	TRBD1	TRBJ2-7	TRBV24-1	TGTGCCACCAGTGACAGGGGGCAGCACTACTACGAGCAGTACTTC	CATSDRGQHYYEQYF
-	-	TRBJ1-6	TRBV13	TGTGCCAGCAGCTTAGTTGCGGGCGCGGGTATTTCACCCCTCCACTTT	CASSLVAGAGISPLHF
-	-	TRBJ2-1	TRBV11-3	TGTGCCAGCAGTCCGAGGGAAGGTGAGCAGTTCTTC	CASSPREGEQFF
-	-	TRBJ2-7	TRBV7-9	TGTGCCAGCAGCCCTCCCCGGAGGGAGAGCTCCTACGAGCAGTACTTC	CASSPPRRESSYEQYF
-	-	TRBJ1-1	TRBV28	TGTGCCAGCAGTTTTTGGGCTGGGAACACTGAAGCTTTCTTT	CASSFWAGNTEAFF
-	-	TRBJ1-1	TRBV27	TGTGCCAGCAGTACCCCGGGAGATTGGACTGAAGCTTTCTTT	CASSTPGDWTEAFF
few	-	TRBJ1-1	TRBV28	TGTGCCAGCAATTCCAGGGTGAGCACTGAAGCTTTCTTT	CASNSRVSTEAFF
-	TRBD1	TRBJ1-2	TRBV7-2	TGTGCCAGCAGCACCCGACAGGGCTCTTATGGCTACACCTTC	CASSTRQGSYGYTF
-	TRBD1	TRBJ2-1	TRBV5-1	TGCGCCAGCAGCTTAAATTTGGGACAGGGTATTGAGCAGTTCTTC	CASSLNLGQGIEQFF
-	TRBD1	TRBJ2-7	TRBV28	TGTGCCAGCAGTTTCCGGGACAGAGGAGGTGGGCAGTACTTC	CASSFRDRGGGQYF
-	-	TRBJ2-1	TRBV4-3	TGCGCCAGCAGCCAAGCTCAGGGTTATGAGCAGTTCTTC	CASSQAQGYEQFF
-	TRBD2	TRBJ2-7	TRBV2	TGTGCCAGCCGGGGGACTAGCGGGGTCTACGAGCAGTACTTC	CASRGTSGVYEQYF
-	TRBD1	TRBJ1-2	TRBV25-1	TGTGCCAGCAGTGAATCGGGGACAGGGACTAACTATGGCTACACCTTC	CASSESGTGTNYGYTF
-	-	TRBJ2-3	TRBV6-8	TGTGCCAGCAGTTTAAACTCTCGGTGTAATAGCACAGATACGCAGTATTTT	CASSLNSRCNSTDTQYF
-	TRBD1	TRBJ1-2	TRBV18	TGTGCCAGCTCACCAACGACAGGGGTGAACGGCTACACCTTC	CASSPTTGVNGYTF
-	TRBD1	TRBJ1-1	TRBV4-1	TGCGCCAGCAGCCAGGCGGGACAGGGTACCACTGAAGCTTTCTTT	CASSQAGQGTTEAFF
-	-	TRBJ1-1	TRBV28	TGTGCCAGCAGCCGACAGGCTTTGGGGAACACTGAAGCTTTCTTT	CASSRQALGNTEAFF
-	TRBD1	TRBJ2-1	TRBV6-1	TGTGCCAGCAGTGGGGGGACAGGGGGTGTCTACAATGAGCAGTTCTTC	CASSGGTGGVYNEQFF
-	-	TRBJ1-6	TRBV7-8	TGTGCCAGCAGCGGAGGGGGGGGTTTGAATTCACCCCTCCACTTT	CASSGGGGLNSPLHF
-	-	TRBJ1-2	TRBV2	TGTGCCAGCAGTCAAACTTCAGGGTCTCCTTATGGCTACACCTTC	CASSQTSGSPYGYTF
-	-	TRBJ1-3	TRBV6-5	TGTGCCAGCAGTTACCAGAACACCATATATTTT	CASSYQNTIYF
-	-	TRBJ1-3	TRBV5-4	TGTGCCAGCAGCTACGCGGGGGCTGCGGGAAACACCATATATTTT	CASSYAGAAGNTIYF
-	TRBD1	TRBJ1-6	TRBV6-5	TGTGCCAGCAGTTACTCAGCAGGGGGCATTTCACCCCTCCACTTT	CASSYSAGGISPLHF
-	TRBD2	TRBJ2-7	TRBV28	TGTGCCAGCAGTTTTCAGCGGGAAAGATTAAACGAGCAGTACTTC	CASSFQRERLNEQYF
-	-	TRBJ1-1	TRBV25-1	TGTGCCAGCACCCCCCAAAGGGGATTCACTGAAGCTTTCTTT	CASTPQRGFTEAFF
few	TRBD1	TRBJ1-4	TRBV6-5	TGTGCCAGCACCCCCGGCAGGGGGGATGAAAAACTGTTTTTT	CASTPGRGDEKLFF
-	-	TRBJ2-7	TRBV27	TGTGCGTCCGGGGCCTACGAGCAGTACTTC	CASGAYEQYF
-	TRBD1	TRBJ1-1	TRBV14	TGTGCCAGCACTCCCCCCGGGACAGTGAACACTGAAGCTTTCTTT	CASTPPGTVNTEAFF
-	-	TRBJ1-6	TRBV28	TGTGCCAGCAGATTACTTAATTCACCCCTCCACTTT	CASRLLNSPLHF
-	-	TRBJ2-1	TRBV4-1	TGCGCCAGCAGCCGAGGGGCGGGACCGTCCTACAATGAGCAGTTCTTC	CASSRGAGPSYNEQFF
-	TRBD1	TRBJ1-4	TRBV5-4	TGTGCCAGCAGCACTAAGACAGGGCCAAATGAAAAACTGTTTTTT	CASSTKTGPNEKLFF
-	TRBD1	TRBJ1-3	TRBV23-1	TGCGCCAGCAGTCAATCCGGGACAGAAGACCGCTCTGGAAACACCATATATTTT	CASSQSGTEDRSGNTIYF
-	-	TRBJ1-6	TRBV14	TGTGCCAGCAGCCAAGATTTCCAAAATTCACCCCTCCACTTT	CASSQDFQNSPLHF
-	-	TRBJ1-4	TRBV7-9	TGTGCCAGCAGACGGGCAGGGACTAATGAAAAACTGTTTTTT	CASRRAGTNEKLFF
-	-	TRBJ1-1	TRBV5-1	TGCGCCAGCAGCTTCACTGGGGGGGCTAACACTGAAGCTTTCTTT	CASSFTGGANTEAFF
-	TRBD1	TRBJ1-5	TRBV9	TGTGCCAGCAGCGCACGGGACAGGGGTCAGCCCCAGCATTTT	CASSARDRGQPQHF
-	TRBD1	TRBJ1-5	TRBV19	TGTGCCAGTAGTATCAGGACAGGAGCTAGCAATCAGCCCCAGCATTTT	CASSIRTGASNQPQHF
-	-	TRBJ2-5	TRBV6-5	TGTGCCAGCAGTTACTCTACAGGGTCTACGGAGACCCAGTACTTC	CASSYSTGSTETQYF
-	TRBD2	TRBJ2-6	TRBV11-3	TGTGCCAGCAGCTTAGATAGCGGGGGCTCTGGGGCCAACGTCCTGACTTTC	CASSLDSGGSGANVLTF
-	TRBD2	TRBJ2-5	TRBV5-1	TGCGCCAGCAGCTTTGCGGGGGAAGAGACCCAGTACTTC	CASSFAGEETQYF
-	-	TRBJ2-2	TRBV5-1	TGCGCCAGCAGCCGGGAAGGGAGGAACACCGGGGAGCTGTTTTTT	CASSREGRNTGELFF
few	-	TRBJ2-2	TRBV27	TGTGCCAGCAGTTTATATGGGCAGGGGTCCACCGGGGAGCTGTTTTTT	CASSLYGQGSTGELFF
-	TRBD1	TRBJ1-2	TRBV29-1	TGCAGCGGCCACAGGGGCAGCGGTGAAAATGGCTACACCTTC	CSGHRGSGENGYTF
-	-	TRBJ1-6	TRBV12-2	TGTGCAAGTCGGCCCGGGAACGGGTGTGGGAGAAGAAGCTCACCCCTCCACTTT	CASRPGNGCGRRSSPLHF
-	-	TRBJ1-3	TRBV7-9	TGTGCCAGCAGCTTAATGGGCAGCTTCTCTGGAAACACCATATATTTT	CASSLMGSFSGNTIYF
once	-	TRBJ1-3	TRBV5-4	TGTGCCAGCAGCTTGGCTAGCTCTGGAAACACCATATATTTT	CASSLASSGNTIYF
-	-	TRBJ1-2	TRBV7-6	TGTGCCAGCAGCTTAATAGCGCAGGATGGCTACACCTTC	CASSLIAQDGYTF
-	TRBD1	TRBJ2-5	TRBV24-1	TGTGCCACCAGTGATTTGCAACAGGGGGCAGGGGAGACCCAGTACTTC	CATSDLQQGAGETQYF
-	TRBD1	TRBJ1-2	TRBV28	TGTGCCAGCAGTTTATGGGGACAGGGCGCGATTAACTATGGCTACACCTTC	CASSLWGQGAINYGYTF
-	TRBD2	TRBJ2-7	TRBV7-8	TGTGCCAGCAGCTTACTCGCCGGACTAGCGGGGCCGGGGGGGCAGTACTTC	CASSLLAGLAGPGGQYF
-	-	TRBJ1-2	TRBV2	TGTGCCAGCAGGCAATACCTAGGAGAGGTTTATGGCTACACCTTC	CASRQYLGEVYGYTF
-	TRBD1	TRBJ2-1	TRBV9	TGTGCCAGCAGCTTTACCGGGACAGGGTACAATGAGCAGTTCTTC	CASSFTGTGYNEQFF
-	-	TRBJ2-7	TRBV7-2	TGTGCCAGCAGCCCCGGGAGGGGGCACTACGAGCAGTACTTC	CASSPGRGHYEQYF
-	-	TRBJ2-5	TRBV29-1	TGCAGCGTCGCTGGAGGTCTGGGAAAGACCCAGTACTTC	CSVAGGLGKTQYF
-	TRBD1	TRBJ1-5	TRBV15	TGTGCCACCGGGGACAGGGTGAATCAGCCCCAGCATTTT	CATGDRVNQPQHF